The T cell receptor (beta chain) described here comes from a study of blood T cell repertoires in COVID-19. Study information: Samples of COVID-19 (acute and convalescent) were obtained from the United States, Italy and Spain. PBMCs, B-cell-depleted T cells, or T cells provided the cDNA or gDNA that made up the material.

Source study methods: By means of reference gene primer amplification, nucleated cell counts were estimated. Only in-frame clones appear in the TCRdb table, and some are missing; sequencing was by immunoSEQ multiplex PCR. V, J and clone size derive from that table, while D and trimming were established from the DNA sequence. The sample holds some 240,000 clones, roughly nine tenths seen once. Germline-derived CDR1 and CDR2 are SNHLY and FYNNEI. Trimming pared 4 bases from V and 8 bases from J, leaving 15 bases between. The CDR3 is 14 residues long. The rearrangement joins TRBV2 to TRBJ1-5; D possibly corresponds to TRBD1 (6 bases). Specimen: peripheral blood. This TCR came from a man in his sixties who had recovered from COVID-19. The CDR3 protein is CASSVMGAREPQHF. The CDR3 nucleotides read TGTGCCAGCAGTGTCATGGGGGCGAGGGAGCCCCAGCATTTT.